The TCR beta chain described here comes from a study of shared clonotypes between healthy human individuals. About this clone: Its antigen is not identified.

Genomic DNA belonging to each subset was distributed in equal measure over several immunoSEQ plates. Sequenced by immunoSEQ multiplex PCR; TCRdb stores in-frame clones only, minus some. The sample shows about 2.2 million clones, roughly 93% of them seen only once. Cells designated naive CD8 were CD45RO-negative and were positively selected for CCR7, with terminally differentiated effector memory CD45RA+ cells excluded. V shed 3 bases and J 7 bases; nucleotides not matched to a gene: 13. Per the germline V gene, CDR1 is SGHDT and CDR2 is YYEEEE. CDR3 length: 16 residues. Study-wide results and limits: Among the subsets, naive ones generally showed larger estimated richness than memory ones.

This TCR was sampled from a man between 18 and 29 years old in good health. Some clones in this sample may be carry-over from other donors' samples. Material for sequencing was naive CD8+ T cells from PBMCs. The rearrangement uses TRBV5-6 and TRBJ2-1; the match to TRBD2 covers 7 bases. The CDR3 sequence: CASSSLLAPGWNEQFF. DNA of the CDR3: TGTGCCAGCAGCTCTTTACTAGCGCCTGGATGGAATGAGCAGTTCTTC.